The clone carrying this T cell receptor (beta chain) was seen at least ten times. Germline is not matched at one junction end, which may reflect a read error. This entry is derived from a study of CD8+CD57+ T cells in acquired aplastic anemia. In germline, CDR1 is MNHEY, CDR2 SVGAGI. The CDR3 has 14 amino acids. Genomic DNA acted as the template from which TCR beta VDJ combination and CDR3 sequence profiling were carried out. TCRdb redid the calling of the reads with MiXCR, one entry per CDR3 protein. The sample has 200,000 or so distinct CDR3 sequences; over 60% are singletons. The V gene is TRBV6-5, the J gene TRBJ2-1; D is unclear. This TCR came from a human donor with severe aplastic anemia or a healthy control (not recorded which). The sample consisted of sorted CD4+, CD8+, or CD8+CD57+ T cells (not recorded which) from PBMCs. As DNA, the CDR3 is TGTGCCAGCAGTTACTCTACAACCTACAATGAGCTGTTCTTC. Its translation is CASSYSTTYNELFF.